This entry features one TCR beta chain sequence. What it recognizes is unknown. The sample is drawn from a study of post-analysis software for immune sequencing data. Sequencing libraries made from TCR beta cDNA carried unique molecular identifiers. TCRdb processed the PCR reads anew with MiXCR; each CDR3 protein has one entry. This sample carries fewer than 850,000 distinct CDR3 sequences, 25% to 30% of them seen once, and the ten largest clones take more than 0.45%. Trimming took 4 bases from V and 4 from J, leaving 12 bases between them. This CDR3 spans 14 amino acids. CDR1 and CDR2 (germline): SNHLY, FYNNEI. Study-level points and caveats: Roughly 5 TRBV segments were significantly more frequent in patients than in controls. TRBV5-6, TRBV5-1 and TRBV20-1 were among these segments.

This chain connects TRBV2 to TRBJ2-3; D may be TRBD2 (5 bases). Sequencing was done on a sample of blood. The clonotype originates from a girl aged 5-17 years with multiple sclerosis. CDR3 amino acids: CASSGGYWPDTQYF. The CDR3 DNA reads as TGTGCCAGCAGTGGCGGGTATTGGCCAGATACGCAGTATTTT.